The 6 T cell receptor beta chains in this list originate from one sample, sequenced in a study of blood T cell repertoires in COVID-19. Only in-frame clones appear in the TCRdb table, and some are missing; sequencing was by immunoSEQ multiplex PCR. The sample has roughly 200,000 clones; around 83% are singletons. What was sequenced was PBMCs or T cells enriched from blood (not recorded which). The receptor source for this set is a middle-aged man who had recovered from COVID-19.

V and J are TRBV2 and TRBJ1-2; tentative D call: TRBD1 (5 bases). The CDR3 runs to 12 residues. The germline V and J ends were trimmed by 7 bases and 5 bases, with 11 bases remaining between them. Germline-derived CDR1 and CDR2 are SNHLY and FYNNEI. The CDR3: CASKTDLYGYTF. CDR3 bases: TGTGCCAGCAAGACAGATTTATATGGCTACACCTTC.

The rearrangement uses TRBV9 and TRBJ1-3; D remains ambiguous. V gave up 0 bases and J gave up 2 bases, with 6 bases separating them. The length of the CDR3 is 14 residues. Germline V gene sequence: CDR1 SGDLS, CDR2 YYNGEE. The CDR3 DNA is TGTGCCAGCAGCGTAGCCAGGACTGGAAACACCATATATTTT. Residues: CASSVARTGNTIYF.

The V gene is TRBV3-1 (or the pseudogene TRBV3-2), the J gene TRBJ1-3; 8 bases match TRBD1. J lost 7 bases, V lost 10 bases, and 6 bases had no gene match. CDR1 and CDR2 (germline): LGHDT, YNNKEL (reference sequence). There are 12 residues in the CDR3. The CDR3 loop reads CATTGVGNTIYF. The CDR3 DNA reads as TGTGCCACGACAGGGGTCGGCAACACCATATATTTT.

This clone was counted a single time. The gene calls are TRBV7-8 and TRBJ2-3; maybe TRBD1 (5 bases). This CDR3 spans 15 amino acids. CDR1 and CDR2 (germline): SGHVS, FQNEAQ. V was cut by 5 bases and J by 3 bases, with 15 bases left in between. The DNA for the CDR3 is TGTGCCAGCAGCGACGATAGGGGTGGTACAGATACGCAGTATTTT. Amino acids: CASSDDRGGTDTQYF.

The gene calls are TRBV28 and TRBJ1-1; maybe TRBD1 (5 bases). Germline CDR1 reads MDHEN; CDR2 reads SYDVKM. This CDR3 contains 14 residues. V lost 5 bases and J 1 base, leaving 11 bases between the germline ends. CDR3 residues: CASSTGHANTEAFF. DNA of the CDR3: TGTGCCAGCAGTACCGGACACGCGAACACTGAAGCTTTCTTT. The entire variable domain, with the rest obtained from reference TRBV28 and TRBJ1-1, is as follows: DVKVTQSSRYLVKRTGEKVFLECVQDMDHENMFWYRQDPGLGLRLIYFSYDVKMKEKGDIPEGYSVSREKKERFSLILESASTNQTSMYLCASSTGHANTEAFFGQGTRLTVV.

CDR3 amino acids: CASSLDRVNTGELFF. CDR3 bases: TGTGCCAGCAGCTTGGACAGGGTGAACACCGGGGAGCTGTTTTTT. The V call is TRBV5-4, the J call TRBJ2-2; TRBD1 is a possible D gene (6 bases). V was shortened by 0 bases and J by 1 base, with 7 bases between the two germline ends. This CDR3 spans 15 amino acids. Germline V gives CDR1 SGHNT, CDR2 YYREEE (reference sequence).